The 16 T cell receptor beta chains presented below share a single source sample, sequenced in a study of shared clonotypes between healthy human individuals. Using immunoSEQ multiplex PCR, the repertoire was profiled, and TCRdb retains in-frame clones only, with some absent. The repertoire holds 600,000 to 750,000 clones, with roughly 72% as singletons. The sequencing sample was made of memory CD4+ T cells sorted from blood. Subset denoted: CD45RA-negative fraction. These TCRs come from a woman younger than 45 in good health.

A few counts support this clone. This rearrangement joins TRBV28 to TRBJ2-2, with 9 bases aligning to TRBD2. CDR1 is MDHEN and CDR2 is SYDVKM in the germline V gene. V shed 11 bases, J shed 6 bases, and the junction held 13 bases outside the gene matches. The CDR3 spans 15 residues. The CDR3 DNA reads TGTGCCGCGACGTCGGGAGCGGGAGGTTCCGGGGAGCTGTTTTTT. Protein: CAATSGAGGSGELFF.

The chain carries TRBV5-1 and TRBJ2-7, with 7 bases that match TRBD1. The germline V gene encodes CDR1 SGHRS and CDR2 YFSETQ. V lost 5 bases and J lost 1; bases outside the gene matches: 9. The length of the CDR3 is 15 residues. CDR3 in amino acids: CASRSGQVGSYEQYF. The CDR3 region has the DNA TGCGCCAGCAGGTCTGGACAGGTGGGTTCCTACGAGCAGTACTTC.

On this clone itself: Other DNA sequences of this sample code for an identical CDR3. V is TRBV30 and J is TRBJ2-6, with D hard to call. The CDR3 has 13 residues. Germline CDR1 reads GTSNPN; CDR2 reads SVGIG (reference sequence). V was clipped by 2 bases and J by 3 bases, with 5 bases between them. The CDR3 DNA sequence: TGTGCCTGGAGTAGAGGTGGGGCCAACGTCCTGACTTTC. As protein: CAWSRGGANVLTF.

The chain's CDR3 is CASADRTSGRDEQFF. CDR3 DNA: TGTGCCAGCGCGGACAGGACTAGCGGGAGAGATGAGCAGTTCTTC. This rearrangement joins TRBV7-9 to TRBJ2-1, with 13 positions matching TRBD2. V lost 8 bases, J lost 8 bases, and 9 bases stayed unmatched. This CDR3 has 15 residues. The germline CDR1 and CDR2 sequences are SEHNR and FQNEAQ (reference sequence).

The chain has TRBV19 and TRBJ2-3; D perhaps matches TRBD1 (5 bases). The CDR3 contains 15 residues. Deletions cut 7 bases from V and 3 bases from J, with 17 bases between. Germline V gene lookup returns CDR1 LNHDA and CDR2 SQIVND (reference sequence). In nucleotides, the CDR3 is TGTGCCAGTACCAAAGACGGCAGGGCTACAGATACGCAGTATTTT. Protein: CASTKDGRATDTQYF.

Worth noting for this clone: In the same sample, other DNA sequences code for this CDR3. J is TRBJ2-1 and V is TRBV14; either TRBD1 or TRBD2 may supply D (5 bases each). V lost 4 bases, J lost 6 bases, and 10 bases lay in between. The CDR3 has 13 residues. Germline V lookup: CDR1 SGHDN, CDR2 FVKESK. The CDR3 DNA reads as TGTGCCAGCAGCCCCGGGACGGCCAATGAGCAGTTCTTC. Translation: CASSPGTANEQFF.

This clone was picked up a small number of times. V and J are TRBV11-2 and TRBJ2-5; no clear D. Germline lookup yields CDR1 SGHAT and CDR2 FQNNGV. Trimming removed 5 bases from V and 4 bases from J, with 14 bases in between. The CDR3 contains 14 residues. CDR3 region: CASSPPRYRETQYF. CDR3 DNA sequence: TGTGCCAGCAGCCCCCCGCGGTATCGAGAGACCCAGTACTTC.

This clone was picked up a small number of times. V is TRBV23-1 and J is TRBJ1-1; no reliable D call. TRBV23-1 is marked as an open reading frame, function uncertain. V dropped 10 bases and J dropped 4 bases, with 10 bases sitting between them. This CDR3 is 11 amino acids long. The CDR3 nucleotides are TGCGCCACCCGACGCCTCACTGAAGCTTTCTTT. The encoded protein is CATRRLTEAFF.

This clone was counted only a few times. Other nucleotide sequences from this sample produce the same CDR3. CDR3 in DNA: TGTGCCAGCAGGGAGGGACAGGGAGGACAGCCCCAGCATTTT. Protein: CASREGQGGQPQHF. The gene calls are TRBV28 and TRBJ1-5; 9 bases are a match to TRBD1. The V segment lost 6 bases and the J segment 7 bases; nucleotides outside the gene matches: 7. The CDR3 has 14 amino acids. The germline V gene encodes CDR1 MDHEN and CDR2 SYDVKM.

This clone has just one count. The chain links TRBV15 to TRBJ1-1, with no clear D. The CDR3 runs 13 residues. Trimming took off 9 bases at V and 0 bases at J, with 11 bases between the two ends. From germline, CDR1 is LNHNV and CDR2 YYDKDF (reference sequence). The CDR3 protein is CATGKQMNTEAFF. In nucleotides, the CDR3 is TGTGCCACGGGGAAACAAATGAACACTGAAGCTTTCTTT. Together with reference TRBV15 and TRBJ1-1, the CDR3 gives the full variable domain: DAMVIQNPRYQVTQFGKPVTLSCSQTLNHNVMYWYQQKSSQAPKLLFHYYDKDFNNEADTPDNFQSRRPNTSFCFLDIRSPGLGDTAMYLCATGKQMNTEAFFGQGTRLTVV.

This clone was observed a few times. The rearrangement links TRBV10-3 to TRBJ2-5; 9 nucleotides match TRBD2. The V gene's germline CDR1 is ENHRY and CDR2 SYGVKD. The CDR3 has 13 residues. J lost 5 bases, V lost 10 bases, and 8 bases had no gene match. The CDR3 region is CANAGGRGETQYF. The CDR3 nucleotides are TGTGCCAACGCGGGAGGGAGGGGTGAGACCCAGTACTTC.

This sequence joins TRBV27 and TRBJ1-1; possibly TRBD1 for D (6 bases). CDR3 length: 15 amino acids. CDR1 and CDR2 from the germline V gene are MNHEY and SMNVEV (reference sequence). V lost 2 bases and J 0 bases, leaving 10 bases between the germline ends. For the CDR3, the DNA is TGTGCCAGCAGTTTAAAAGGGGGAATGAACACTGAAGCTTTCTTT. Translated: CASSLKGGMNTEAFF.

The chain joins TRBV29-1 to TRBJ2-7; the D gene is possibly TRBD1 (6 bases). V was clipped by 0 bases and J by 0 bases, with 12 bases between them. Germline V gives CDR1 SQVTM, CDR2 ANQGSEA. The CDR3 runs to 15 residues. The chain's CDR3 is CSVEDGGRASYEQYF. For the CDR3, the DNA is TGCAGCGTTGAAGATGGGGGCAGGGCCTCCTACGAGCAGTACTTC.

This clone was found many times. V is TRBV29-1 and J is TRBJ1-3; 7 nucleotides align to TRBD1. CDR3 length: 14 residues. V was pared by 4 bases and J by 0 bases, with 3 bases of the junction left unmatched. Germline V gives CDR1 SQVTM, CDR2 ANQGSEA. CDR3 coding DNA: TGCAGCGTTGCCGGGACAGACTCTGGAAACACCATATATTTT. Translating gives CSVAGTDSGNTIYF.

The chain carries TRBV21-1 and TRBJ2-7; the table names TRBD2, a call not compared with the DNA. TRBV21-1 represents a pseudogene. CDR3 length: 17 amino acids. CDR3 region: CASSKGDSGRMVYEQYF. The CDR3 DNA reads as TGTGCCAGCAGCAAAGGTGATAGCGGGAGAATGGTCTACGAGCAGTACTTC.

CDR3 amino acids: CASSPTGTQETQYF. The CDR3 region has the DNA TGTGCCAGCTCCCCGACAGGGACCCAAGAGACCCAGTACTTC. The V call is TRBV19, the J call TRBJ2-5; TRBD1 aligns across 7 bases. Trimming removed 9 bases from V and 1 base from J; junction bases left unmatched: 8. CDR1 is LNHDA and CDR2 is SQIVND in the germline V gene (reference sequence). The CDR3 is 14 amino acids.